The rows below give T cell receptor beta chains drawn from one sample of a study of T and B cells in COVID-19 patients. TCRdb recomputed calls from the multiplex PCR reads with MiXCR, one row per CDR3 protein. The sample has roughly 3,900 distinct CDR3 sequences, less than 25% seen once. The sample taken for sequencing was blood. These TCRs come from a human donor with active COVID-19. Each CDR3 is given with its conserved first and last residue. The order of the fields is J gene, clone size, D gene, V gene, CDR3 DNA, CDR3 protein. D genes are given only for firm matches. The listing skips clone size in some rows; elsewhere it reads once, few, many or a size class.

TRBJ2-7	-	TRBD1	TRBV6-2/TRBV6-3	TGTGCCAGCAGGCAAAGGCCACGGGGACAGGGGGCCTACGAGCAGTACTTC	CASRQRPRGQGAYEQYF
TRBJ1-5	-	TRBD1	TRBV12-3/TRBV12-4	TGTGCCAGCAGTTACAGCCCCGACAGGGGGGGCCATCAGCCCCAGCATTTT	CASSYSPDRGGHQPQHF
TRBJ2-7	medium-sized	TRBD2	TRBV5-6	TGTGCCAGCACTCGAGCGGGACTAGCAAGAGTAGAAAGCGGGCAGTACTTC	CASTRAGLARVESGQYF
TRBJ2-3	-	TRBD2	TRBV15	TGTGCCACCAGCAGAAGATCGAGGGGACTAGCGGGGGGGCTCACAGATACGCAGTATTTT	CATSRRSRGLAGGLTDTQYF
TRBJ2-1	medium-sized	-	TRBV5-1	TGCGCCAGCAGTCCAACCTTGAGCTCCTACAATGAGCAGTTCTTC	CASSPTLSSYNEQFF
TRBJ1-1	-	-	TRBV5-1	TGCGCCAGCAGCACGGGGGTAGGGGTTAACACTGAAGCTTTCTTT	CASSTGVGVNTEAFF
TRBJ1-1	medium-sized	-	TRBV30	TGTGCCTGGAGGAGGGCCCAGGGGACTGAAGCTTTCTTT	CAWRRAQGTEAFF
TRBJ2-3	-	TRBD2	TRBV11-3	TGTGCCAGCAGCTTAGCCTCCGGGACTAGCGGGGGCAGCACAGATACGCAGTATTTT	CASSLASGTSGGSTDTQYF
TRBJ2-5	few	-	TRBV4-2	TGTGCCAGCAGCCGAAAGAGTACCCCCGGTGCGGAGACCCAGTACTTC	CASSRKSTPGAETQYF
TRBJ1-1	many	-	TRBV6-2/TRBV6-3	TGTGCCAGCAGTTACAAGGGTGGAATGAACACTGAAGCTTTCTTT	CASSYKGGMNTEAFF
TRBJ2-1	-	-	TRBV4-3	TGCGCCAGCAGCCAAGTTCTAGCGAGCTCCTACAATGAGCAGTTCTTC	CASSQVLASSYNEQFF
TRBJ2-5	medium-sized	-	TRBV27	TGTGCCAGCAGTTTTGGACTAAGGGAACAAGAGACCCAGTACTTC	CASSFGLREQETQYF
TRBJ2-1	-	-	TRBV5-1	TGCGCCAGCAGCTTCTATGCAGGGTCCTACAATGAGCAGTTCTTC	CASSFYAGSYNEQFF
TRBJ1-5	-	-	TRBV6-5	TGTGCCAGCAGTTCCCGCCTCTCCTCTCACGGGCAGCCCCAGCATTTT	CASSSRLSSHGQPQHF
TRBJ2-5	medium-sized	-	TRBV19	TGTGCCAGTAGTCCGGCCACGGGGGAGACCCAGTACTTC	CASSPATGETQYF
TRBJ1-5	many	-	TRBV30	TGTGCCTGGGATCCCACCCAAGGGGCACCTAGCAATCAGCCCCAGCATTTT	CAWDPTQGAPSNQPQHF
TRBJ1-5	medium-sized	-	TRBV27	TGTGCCAGCAGTCCTCTTGGGGAGCCCCAGCATTTT	CASSPLGEPQHF
TRBJ2-6	few	TRBD1	TRBV20-1	TGCAGTGCCCTAAAGTGGACAGGGGGCGCTGGGGCCAACGTCCTGACTTTC	CSALKWTGGAGANVLTF
TRBJ1-6	medium-sized	TRBD1	TRBV27	TGTGCCAGCCTTAAAGCAGGGGGCGCGGGGAATTCACCCCTCCACTTT	CASLKAGGAGNSPLHF
TRBJ2-7	medium-sized	-	TRBV18	TGTGCCAGCTCACCTCGGACAGAGACCTACGAGCAGTACTTC	CASSPRTETYEQYF
TRBJ1-2	medium-sized	-	TRBV19	TGTGCCAGTAGTATTTCGAACAGTGAAAACTATGGCTACACCTTC	CASSISNSENYGYTF
TRBJ2-5	-	-	TRBV19	TGTGCCACCTCACAGGACTTCCAAGAGACCCAGTACTTC	CATSQDFQETQYF
TRBJ2-3	-	TRBD2	TRBV30	TGTGCCTGGAGTGTGGCTAGCGGGGTGGGGGATACGCAGTATTTT	CAWSVASGVGDTQYF
TRBJ1-5	-	TRBD1	TRBV2	TGTGCCAGCGGCAGGGGGTATGGTCAGCCCCAGCATTTT	CASGRGYGQPQHF
TRBJ2-5	-	-	TRBV6-1	TGTGCCAGCAGCTGGAGGCCGGGGGAGCCCTGGGGAGAGACCCAGTACTTC	CASSWRPGEPWGETQYF
TRBJ2-1	medium-sized	TRBD2	TRBV30	TGTGCCTGGGGTGGCGGACTAGCGGGGGGGTACAATGAGCAGTTCTTC	CAWGGGLAGGYNEQFF
TRBJ1-1	many	TRBD1	TRBV5-4	TGTGCCAGCAGCTACCGGGACAGGAACACTGAAGCTTTCTTT	CASSYRDRNTEAFF
TRBJ1-2	medium-sized	-	TRBV6-1	TGTGCCAGCAGTGAAGTGGGAGGGGTCTATGGCTACACCTTC	CASSEVGGVYGYTF
TRBJ1-5	medium-sized	-	TRBV27	TGTGCCAGCAGTCCGAAAGACCGACCGTCTTGGCCGCCCCAGCATTTT	CASSPKDRPSWPPQHF
TRBJ2-5	-	-	TRBV7-2	TGTGCCAGCAGCAACCGCAGGGGCAGGGTGACCCAGTACTTC	CASSNRRGRVTQYF
TRBJ2-6	medium-sized	TRBD1	TRBV12-3/TRBV12-4	TGTGCCAGCGCAGTACCGGGACAGGGAATCTCTGGGGCCAACGTCCTGACTTTC	CASAVPGQGISGANVLTF
TRBJ2-6	medium-sized	TRBD2	TRBV18	TGTGCCAGCATGACTAGCGGGGGGCCCTCTGGGGCCAACGTCCTGACTTTC	CASMTSGGPSGANVLTF
TRBJ2-7	medium-sized	TRBD1	TRBV19	TGTGCCAGTAGTTCACAGGGGGCGGCCTACGAGCAGTACTTC	CASSSQGAAYEQYF
TRBJ1-1	-	-	TRBV7-6	TGTGCCAGCAGCTTAGGTTTTAGAGGGAACACTGAAGCTTTCTTT	CASSLGFRGNTEAFF
TRBJ2-2	-	TRBD2	TRBV19	TGTGCCAGTGTCTTCCGGGGCGGGGGGAACACCGGGGAGCTGTTTTTT	CASVFRGGGNTGELFF
TRBJ1-5	medium-sized	-	TRBV19	TGTGCCAGTAGTATATCAGATTCCGGTCTTCTAAGTAGAAATAGCAATCAGCCCCAGCATTTT	CASSISDSGLLSRNSNQPQHF
TRBJ1-1	few	-	TRBV5-4	TGTGCCAGCAGCTTGGCCAACCAGAACACTGAAGCTTTCTTT	CASSLANQNTEAFF